This T cell receptor (beta chain) was identified in a study of T cells in Graves' hyperthyroidism and ophthalmopathy. TCR beta CDR3 regions were amplified from RNA transcripts. First-round RT-PCR targeting the TCR CDR3 was performed with the HTBI primer set. MiXCR, applied by TCRdb to the multiplex PCR reads, yields one record per CDR3 protein. This sample has about 410,000 distinct CDR3 sequences, with approximately 14% found just once. Study findings and constraints: Blood also held most thyroid clonotypes expanded beyond 0.001. A 13 V-J signature model discriminated ophthalmopathy versus stable hyperthyroidism.

Enrolled ophthalmopathy patients presented with a Clinical Activity Score of at least 3, a NOSPECS grade of at least 4, and disease duration under 3 months. Thyroid ultrasound and orbital computed tomography, with clinical symptoms and serum thyroxine and TRAb, informed diagnoses. Points on this clonotype: Its antigen remains unknown.

V was trimmed by 1 base and J by 5 bases, leaving 15 bases between them. In germline, CDR1 is DFQATT, CDR2 SNEGSKA (reference sequence). This CDR3 contains 15 residues. Input material: blood. This sequence originates from a man aged 18 to 35 with Graves' ophthalmopathy. V is TRBV20-1 and J is TRBJ2-4, with D maybe TRBD1 (6 bases). The CDR3 DNA reads TGCAGTGCTAGAGCAGGGGCTCGACCGGAAAACATTCAGTACTTC. It codes for CSARAGARPENIQYF.